The clone carrying this T cell receptor beta chain was counted between two and nine times. Its antigen is undetermined. Via MiXCR, TCRdb re-called the 5' RACE reads, giving one row per CDR3 protein. The sample shows about 580,000 distinct CDR3 sequences, less than 20% of them seen only once. The source of the sample is a study of T cells after yellow fever vaccination. Study conclusions and caveats: A secondary response was less intense yet reached its peak sooner, at day 5 versus 15.

This CDR3 region has 15 residues. V shed 0 bases and J shed 2 bases, with 7 bases lying between them. Sequencing used PBMCs, obtained roughly 5 days after the first yellow fever vaccination. This clonotype was sampled from a man younger than 35 who received the YFV17D yellow fever vaccine. The V and J genes are TRBV12-3 or TRBV12-4 and TRBJ2-2, with D hard to call. This chain's CDR3 is CASSLAPENTGELFF. The CDR3 DNA sequence: TGTGCCAGCAGTTTAGCTCCCGAAAACACCGGGGAGCTGTTTTTT.